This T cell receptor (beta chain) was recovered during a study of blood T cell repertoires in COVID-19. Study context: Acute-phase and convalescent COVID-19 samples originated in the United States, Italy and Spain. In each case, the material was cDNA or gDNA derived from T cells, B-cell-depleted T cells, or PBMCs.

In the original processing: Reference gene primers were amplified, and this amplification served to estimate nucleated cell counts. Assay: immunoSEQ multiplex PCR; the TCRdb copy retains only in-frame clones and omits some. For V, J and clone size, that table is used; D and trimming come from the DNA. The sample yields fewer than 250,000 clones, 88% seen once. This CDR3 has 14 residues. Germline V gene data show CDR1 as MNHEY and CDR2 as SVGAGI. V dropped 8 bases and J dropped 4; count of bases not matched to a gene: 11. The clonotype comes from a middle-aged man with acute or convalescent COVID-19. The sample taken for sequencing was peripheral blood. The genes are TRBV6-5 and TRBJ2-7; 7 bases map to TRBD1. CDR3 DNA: TGTGCCAGCCAGTACAGACAGGGTGTGTACGAGCAGTACTTC. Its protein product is CASQYRQGVYEQYF.